This T cell receptor beta chain originates from a study of blood T cell repertoires in COVID-19. On the study more broadly: Researchers got acute and convalescent COVID-19 samples from the United States, Italy and Spain. PBMCs, B-cell-depleted T cells, or T cells were the source of the cDNA or gDNA that made up the material.

Clinical history as reported by participants underpinned cohort assignment. Symptom resolution, clearance, or two negative PCRs marked the recovered donors of Cohort 3. The CDR3 has 17 residues. Germline values: CDR1 SGHRS, CDR2 YFSETQ. Trimming removed 3 bases from V and 0 bases from J; junction bases left unmatched: 10. This table comes from immunoSEQ multiplex PCR, and its TCRdb copy is limited to in-frame clones, with some not included. The sample holds fewer than 200,000 clones, over 75% seen once. Material: PBMCs or T cells enriched from blood (not recorded which). The V gene is TRBV5-1, the J gene TRBJ1-2, with 8 bases matching TRBD1. The clonotype was recovered from a young woman who had recovered from COVID-19. The CDR3 bases are TGCGCCAGCAGCTACAGTGCAGGGGGCAGGACTAACTATGGCTACACCTTC. Its translation is CASSYSAGGRTNYGYTF.